These 14 T cell receptor beta chains came from one sample sequenced in a study of blood T cell repertoires in COVID-19. Generated by immunoSEQ multiplex PCR, the TCRdb table keeps only in-frame clones and is missing some. This sample has about 280,000 clones, with about nine tenths found just once. The sequencing input was peripheral blood. These TCRs come from a woman aged 25 to 39 with active or convalescent COVID-19.

The chain has TRBV19 and TRBJ2-6; D ambiguous. The V gene lost 6 bases and the J gene lost 1 base, with 7 bases spanning the gap. This CDR3 is built from 14 residues. Germline V gives CDR1 LNHDA, CDR2 SQIVND (reference sequence). The CDR3 loop reads CASRTPSGANVLTF. The CDR3 DNA follows: TGTGCCAGTAGGACACCGTCTGGGGCCAACGTCCTGACTTTC.

For the CDR3, the DNA is TGTGCCAGCAGTTTACCTAATCAGCCCCAGCATTTT. It is translated as CASSLPNQPQHF. V gene TRBV28 combines with J gene TRBJ1-5; D ambiguous. The CDR3 runs 12 residues. Trimming took off 2 bases at V and 4 bases at J, with 3 bases between the two ends. The germline CDR1 and CDR2 sequences are MDHEN and SYDVKM.

The chain joins TRBV5-4 to TRBJ1-6; the match to TRBD1 covers 8 bases. Germline CDR1 and CDR2: SGHNT and YYREEE (reference sequence). Germline trimming cut 4 bases from V and 2 bases from J; bases unmatched to any gene: 5. This CDR3 comprises 16 residues. CDR3 sequence reads: CASSLAGGAYNSPLHF. The CDR3 nucleotides are TGTGCCAGCAGCCTGGCAGGGGGCGCCTATAATTCACCCCTCCACTTT.

This rearrangement joins TRBV4-1 to TRBJ1-4, with D possibly being TRBD1 (5 bases). V was cut by 0 bases and J by 10 bases, with 21 bases left in between. Germline CDR1 and CDR2: MGHRA and YSYEKL. This CDR3 region has 17 residues. CDR3 protein: CASSQDFRANQGGKLFF. CDR3 nucleotide sequence: TGCGCCAGCAGCCAAGATTTTCGGGCAAACCAGGGCGGAAAACTGTTTTTT.

The rearrangement joins TRBV6-2 or TRBV6-3 to TRBJ2-7; possible D gene TRBD1, 6 bases. This CDR3 spans 15 amino acids. Per the germline V gene, CDR1 is MNHEY and CDR2 is SVGEGT. Trimming took off 2 bases at V and 8 bases at J, with 19 bases between the two ends. In DNA form, the CDR3 reads TGTGCCAGCAGTTACCCCGGGACACCTTCCTCAAAGCAGTACTTC. Translation: CASSYPGTPSSKQYF.

The sample holds one count of this clone. The V gene is TRBV18, the J gene TRBJ1-6; TRBD1 matches at 7 bases. The length of the CDR3 is 16 residues. After removal of 0 bases from V and 9 bases from J, the junction contained 8 bases not matched to a gene. Germline V CDR1 and CDR2: KGHSH, LQKENI. This chain's CDR3 is CASSPPRRTGGSPLHF. The DNA of the CDR3 is TGTGCCAGCTCACCACCCCGGCGGACAGGTGGTTCACCCCTCCACTTT.

This chain links TRBV19 with TRBJ1-1; D not resolved. V was cut by 5 bases and J by 2 bases, with 12 bases left in between. Germline V lookup: CDR1 LNHDA, CDR2 SQIVND (reference sequence). The CDR3 loop spans 14 amino acids. Here the CDR3 reads CASSASGVNTEAFF. In nucleotides, the CDR3 is TGTGCCAGTAGTGCTAGTGGAGTAAACACTGAAGCTTTCTTT.

V gene TRBV6-4 combines with J gene TRBJ2-1, with 9 bases aligning to TRBD1. Germline CDR1 and CDR2: MRHNA and SNTAGT. Trimming at V came to 4 bases and at J to 13 bases, leaving 11 bases not matched to a gene. This CDR3 has 14 amino acids. The CDR3 loop reads CASSVLSGTGSQFF. In DNA form, the CDR3 reads TGTGCCAGCAGTGTCCTTTCCGGGACAGGGTCCCAGTTCTTC.

This chain uses TRBV7-2 with TRBJ1-2, with 11 bases that match TRBD1. V dropped 3 bases and J dropped 7; count of bases not matched to a gene: 13. The germline gives CDR1 SGHTA, CDR2 FQGNSA. CDR3 length: 17 amino acids. The CDR3 DNA is TGTGCCAGCAGCTTCCGCCCGCGAGGACAGGGGGCAAGTGGCTACACCTTC. Encoded protein: CASSFRPRGQGASGYTF.

The chain has TRBV29-1 and TRBJ2-3; weak D call: TRBD2 (6 bases). With 4 bases removed from V and 1 base from J, the gap between germline ends came to 9 bases. CDR3 length equals 13 residues. The germline V gene has CDR1 SQVTM and CDR2 ANQGSEA. The CDR3 here is CSVVLAGTDTQYF. In DNA, the CDR3 is TGCAGCGTTGTACTAGCAGGCACAGATACGCAGTATTTT.

The genes are TRBV29-1 and TRBJ2-3, with 12 bases aligning to TRBD1. Trimming took 7 bases from V and 0 from J; bases not matched to a gene: 8. Germline CDR1 SQVTM, CDR2 ANQGSEA. The CDR3 contains 16 residues. CDR3 in DNA: TGCAGCGCGAGGGGACAGGGGGCCTCTAGCACAGATACGCAGTATTTT. Translating gives CSARGQGASSTDTQYF.

The chain employs TRBV2 and TRBJ1-6; 9 positions agree with TRBD1. Unmatched junction bases numbered 4, after V lost 5 bases and J lost 8 bases. The CDR3 extends over 14 amino acids. CDR1 is SNHLY, CDR2 FYNNEI, per germline. This CDR3 is CASSRDREDSPLHF. In DNA, the CDR3 is TGTGCCAGCAGTCGGGACAGGGAAGATTCACCCCTCCACTTT.

The chain is built from TRBV15 and TRBJ1-4; TRBD1 matches 7 bases. The ends lost 1 base at V and 7 bases at J; junction bases unmatched: 3. The length of the CDR3 is 14 residues. Germline CDR1 is LNHNV and CDR2 is YYDKDF (reference sequence). For the CDR3, the DNA is TGTGCCACCAGCAGAGGACAGGGAGTTGAAAAACTGTTTTTT. Protein: CATSRGQGVEKLFF. Drawing the rest from reference TRBV15 and TRBJ1-4, the complete variable domain is DAMVIQNPRYQVTQFGKPVTLSCSQTLNHNVMYWYQQKSSQAPKLLFHYYDKDFNNEADTPDNFQSRRPNTSFCFLDIRSPGLGDTAMYLCATSRGQGVEKLFFGSGTQLSVL.

V usage is TRBV19 and J usage is TRBJ2-3; D gene unclear. Per germline, CDR1 LNHDA and CDR2 SQIVND (reference sequence). V lost 3 bases, J lost 8 bases, and 9 bases lay in between. This CDR3 has 12 amino acids. The CDR3 is CASSIQRGTQYF. CDR3 in DNA: TGTGCCAGTAGTATTCAGAGAGGTACGCAGTATTTT.